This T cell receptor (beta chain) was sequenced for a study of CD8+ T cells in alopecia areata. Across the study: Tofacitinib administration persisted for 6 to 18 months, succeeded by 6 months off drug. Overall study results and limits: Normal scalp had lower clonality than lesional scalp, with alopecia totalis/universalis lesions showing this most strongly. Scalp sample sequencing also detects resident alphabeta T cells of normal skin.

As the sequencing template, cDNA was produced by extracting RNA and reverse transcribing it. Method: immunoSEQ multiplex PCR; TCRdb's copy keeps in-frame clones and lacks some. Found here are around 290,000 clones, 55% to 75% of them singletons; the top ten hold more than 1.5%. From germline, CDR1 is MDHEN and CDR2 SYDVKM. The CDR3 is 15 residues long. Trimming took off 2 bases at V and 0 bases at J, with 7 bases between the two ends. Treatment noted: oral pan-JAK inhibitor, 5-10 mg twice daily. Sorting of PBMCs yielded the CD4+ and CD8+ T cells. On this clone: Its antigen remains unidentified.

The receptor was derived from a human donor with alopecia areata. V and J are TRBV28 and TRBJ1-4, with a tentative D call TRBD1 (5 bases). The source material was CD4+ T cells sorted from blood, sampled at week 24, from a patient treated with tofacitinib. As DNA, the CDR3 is TGTGCCAGCAGTTTAGGGGGAACAACTAATGAAAAACTGTTTTTT. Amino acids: CASSLGGTTNEKLFF.